This T cell receptor (beta chain) came from a study of CD8 T cells in ankylosing spondylitis. Library preparation for TCR beta used quantitative 5'-RACE with molecular barcodes. One entry per CDR3 protein, called by TCRdb with MiXCR from the 5' RACE reads. Among some 250,000 distinct CDR3 sequences listed, under 30% were seen once. General observations from the study: A motif in TCR beta, a set of under ten highly homologous variants, appeared characteristic of ankylosing spondylitis blood. Clones tied to disease were said to be significantly enriched in matched ankylosing spondylitis synovial fluid.

In this sample, this clonotype turned up a few times. What it binds is not known. Germline CDR1 reads DFQATT; CDR2 reads SNEGSKA (reference sequence). V lost 0 bases to trimming and J lost 7 bases; unmatched junction nucleotides: 6. CDR3 length equals 15 residues. The chain employs TRBV20-1 and TRBJ1-6, with 7 bases identical to TRBD1. The source of this sequence is a male donor with ankylosing spondylitis or in good health (not recorded which). The material sequenced was blood, either unsorted or a sorted T cell fraction (not recorded which). As DNA, the CDR3 is TGCAGTGCTAGAGACCCGGGACAGCCAAATTCACCCCTCCACTTT. Its translation is CSARDPGQPNSPLHF.